These 28 T cell receptor beta chains share one sample of origin, sequenced in a study of cytomegalovirus exposure and HLA in healthy donors (dated by TCRdb to between 2016 and 2019). The library relied on the immunoSEQ multiplex PCR assay. The multiplex PCR relied on a mix of 60 forward primers for TCR Vbeta segments and 13 reverse primers for TCR Jbeta segments. As stored in TCRdb, this immuneACCESS dataset retains in-frame rearrangements with V and J assigned. A fraction of the clones does not appear; measured against another copy, unresolved V genes explain less than half of the discrepancy, and the remainder lacks a known reason. The sample data list about 140,000 clones, and 73% of these were observed just once. The leading ten clones occupy 1% to 1.5% of the sample. The sequenced material came from PBMCs. The receptors were gathered from a woman between 40 and 50 years old in good health and CMV-seronegative.

This clone was counted only a few times. The V gene is TRBV7-8, the J gene TRBJ1-1; 7 bases agree with TRBD1. Germline assignment: CDR1 SGHVS and CDR2 FQNEAQ. This CDR3 is built from 15 residues. The V and J ends lost 4 bases and 6 bases, in that order; junction bases with no gene match: 11. CDR3 loop: CASSSWGQFVAEAFF. The CDR3 nucleotides read TGTGCCAGCAGCTCGTGGGGACAGTTCGTCGCTGAAGCTTTCTTT.

The rearrangement links TRBV27 to TRBJ1-2; D is ambiguous. There are 15 residues in the CDR3. The germline V and J ends were trimmed by 0 bases and 0 bases, with 8 bases remaining between them. Germline lookup yields CDR1 MNHEY and CDR2 SMNVEV (reference sequence). The CDR3 region has the DNA TGTGCCAGCAGTTTATCATCCGTTGCTAACTATGGCTACACCTTC. Protein: CASSLSSVANYGYTF.

The genes are TRBV11-3 and TRBJ2-7, with D uncertain. The germline V and J ends were trimmed by 0 bases and 3 bases, with 15 bases remaining between them. The CDR3 is 16 residues long. Germline V gene lookup returns CDR1 SGHNT and CDR2 YENEEA. CDR3: CASSLDLVQDFYEQYV. CDR3 nucleotides: TGTGCCAGCAGCTTAGATCTGGTGCAGGATTTCTACGAGCAGTACGTC.

The chain links TRBV12-5 to TRBJ1-5; D is unresolved. V gave up 7 bases and J gave up 0 bases, with 19 bases separating them. The CDR3 loop spans 17 amino acids. Germline CDR1 and CDR2: LGHNT and FRNRAP. DNA of the CDR3: TGTGCTAGTGTCAAACGAGCCCCCGAGGGTAGCAATCAGCCCCAGCATTTT. Amino acid sequence: CASVKRAPEGSNQPQHF. The full variable domain, completed using reference TRBV12-5 and TRBJ1-5, is DARVTQTPRHKVTEMGQEVTMRCQPILGHNTVFWYRQTMMQGLELLAYFRNRAPLDDSGMPKDRFSAEMPDATLATLKIQPSEPRDSAVYFCASVKRAPEGSNQPQHFGDGTRLSIL.

The rearrangement uses TRBV4-3 and TRBJ1-2; D uncertain. This CDR3 is 13 amino acids long. Germline lookup yields CDR1 LGHNA and CDR2 YSLEER. Trimming removed 3 bases at V and 4 bases at J, with 9 bases between. The CDR3 spells CASSQNPGYGYTF. In DNA, the CDR3 is TGCGCCAGCAGCCAGAATCCAGGCTATGGCTACACCTTC.

The chain is built from TRBV18 and TRBJ2-7; tentatively, D is TRBD2 (6 bases). V was shortened by 1 base and J by 2 bases, with 15 bases between the two germline ends. CDR1 and CDR2 from the germline V gene are KGHSH and LQKENI. CDR3 length: 16 residues. The CDR3 loop reads CASSPREVGTTYEQYF. The DNA of the CDR3 is TGTGCCAGCTCACCACGGGAGGTGGGGACCACCTACGAGCAGTACTTC.

The chain joins TRBV7-9 to TRBJ1-2; a weak D match, TRBD1 (6 bases). Per the germline V gene, CDR1 is SEHNR and CDR2 is FQNEAQ (reference sequence). This CDR3 is built from 15 residues. Trimming took off 2 bases at V and 3 bases at J, with 13 bases between the two ends. In DNA, the CDR3 is TGTGCCAGCAGCTTAAGAACAGGGTCGGACTATGGCTACACCTTC. This codes for CASSLRTGSDYGYTF.

The V and J genes are TRBV6-5 and TRBJ2-7, with TRBD2 matching over 8 bases. The CDR3 is 15 residues long. Germline assignment: CDR1 MNHEY and CDR2 SVGAGI. The junction had 7 bases not matched to a gene; V was cut back by 4 bases and J by 2 bases. CDR3 protein: CASSSRTSHPYEQYF. The CDR3 DNA is TGTGCCAGCAGTTCCCGGACTAGCCATCCCTACGAGCAGTACTTC.

The chain uses TRBV5-1 and TRBJ2-5, with 7 bases lining up with TRBD1. Germline-derived CDR1 and CDR2 are SGHRS and YFSETQ. V was clipped by 2 bases and J by 5 bases; unmatched bases: 9. The CDR3 runs to 15 residues. CDR3 in amino acids: CASSFVDREGETQYF. DNA of the CDR3: TGCGCCAGCAGCTTCGTTGACAGGGAAGGGGAGACCCAGTACTTC.

This rearrangement joins TRBV19 to TRBJ2-5; D unclear. CDR3 length equals 13 residues. CDR1 and CDR2 (germline): LNHDA, SQIVND (reference sequence). V dropped 5 bases and J dropped 6 bases, with 13 bases sitting between them. Here the CDR3 DNA reads TGTGCCAGTAGTCCCGGCCAGACTCAGACCCAGTACTTC. Translation: CASSPGQTQTQYF.

This chain links TRBV18 with TRBJ1-1; 7 bases map to TRBD1. Per germline, CDR1 KGHSH and CDR2 LQKENI. The CDR3 extends over 13 amino acids. Trimming took 3 bases from V and 7 from J; bases not matched to a gene: 5. CDR3 nucleotides: TGTGCCAGCTCACCTCGACAGGGTAATGAAGCTTTCTTT. This translates into CASSPRQGNEAFF.

This rearrangement joins TRBV2 to TRBJ2-5; D is perhaps TRBD1 (6 bases). V dropped 4 bases and J dropped 3 bases, with 15 bases sitting between them. This CDR3 spans 15 amino acids. Germline V gene lookup returns CDR1 SNHLY and CDR2 FYNNEI. CDR3 residues: CASSGDRDNEETQYF. The CDR3 DNA sequence: TGTGCCAGCAGTGGGGACCGGGACAACGAAGAGACCCAGTACTTC.

This rearrangement joins TRBV6-1 to TRBJ2-7; 7 nucleotides align to TRBD1. V shed 5 bases, J shed 5 bases, and the junction held 9 bases outside the gene matches. CDR1 MNHNS and CDR2 SASEGT come from the germline V gene. The CDR3 runs to 14 residues. The CDR3 sequence is CASSPKGAPDEQYV. The CDR3 bases are TGTGCCAGCAGTCCCAAGGGGGCGCCCGACGAGCAGTACGTC.

The CDR3 bases are TGTGCCAGCAGCTTAGCGGGGGGTAGCACAGATACGCAGTATTTT. Its translation is CASSLAGGSTDTQYF. The chain is built from TRBV13 and TRBJ2-3, with 7 positions matching TRBD2. J lost 0 bases, V lost 1 base, and 1 base had no gene match. Germline loops: CDR1 PRHDT, CDR2 FYEKMQ (reference sequence). The CDR3 sequence is 15 residues long.

This clone appeared a few times. The chain recombines TRBV12-5 with TRBJ1-1, with D hard to call. CDR1 LGHNT and CDR2 FRNRAP come from the germline V gene. The CDR3 totals 13 residues. V dropped 1 base and J dropped 1 base, with 4 bases sitting between them. The CDR3 nucleotides are TGTGCTAGTGGTTTGGACGGGAACACTGAAGCTTTCTTT. Residues: CASGLDGNTEAFF.

V usage is TRBV29-1 and J usage is TRBJ2-1; TRBD2 matches at 7 bases. CDR1 SQVTM and CDR2 ANQGSEA come from the germline V gene. Unmatched junction bases numbered 4, after V lost 1 base and J lost 1 base. CDR3 size: 15 residues. The CDR3 loop is CSVEGEGLSYNEQFF. The DNA for the CDR3 is TGCAGCGTTGAAGGAGAGGGACTATCCTACAATGAGCAGTTCTTC.

V usage is TRBV27 and J usage is TRBJ1-1, with 10 bases that match TRBD1. Germline CDR1 MNHEY, CDR2 SMNVEV (reference sequence). The CDR3 sequence is 16 residues long. V was pared by 7 bases and J by 5 bases, with 13 bases of the junction left unmatched. The DNA for the CDR3 is TGTGCCAGCACCCAGGGACAGGGGAATTTGGGGACTGAAGCTTTCTTT. It translates to CASTQGQGNLGTEAFF.

V is TRBV29-1 and J is TRBJ1-3; 7 nucleotides line up with TRBD1. The CDR3 consists of 14 residues. V shed 4 bases and J 0 bases; nucleotides not matched to a gene: 3. CDR1 SQVTM and CDR2 ANQGSEA come from the germline V gene. CDR3 nucleotides: TGCAGCGTTGCAGGGGGACTCTCTGGAAACACCATATATTTT. This encodes CSVAGGLSGNTIYF.

J is TRBJ2-5 and V is TRBV5-1; 7 bases are a match to TRBD2. The CDR3 spans 15 residues. Germline assignment: CDR1 SGHRS and CDR2 YFSETQ. Trimming took 4 bases from V and 2 from J; bases not matched to a gene: 8. The CDR3 nucleotides are TGCGCCAGCAGCCCCGGGGGGAAATTACAAGAGACCCAGTACTTC. This gives the protein CASSPGGKLQETQYF. The entire variable domain, with the rest obtained from reference TRBV5-1 and TRBJ2-5, is as follows: KAGVTQTPRYLIKTRGQQVTLSCSPISGHRSVSWYQQTPGQGLQFLFEYFSETQRNKGNFPGRFSGRQFSNSRSEMNVSTLELGDSALYLCASSPGGKLQETQYFGPGTRLLVL.

This clone came up a few times. Here the CDR3 DNA reads TGTGCCAGCCTTGAGAAGACAGATACGCAGTATTTT. Translation gives CASLEKTDTQYF. The chain uses TRBV6-6 and TRBJ2-3; D is unclear. V shed 8 bases and J shed 3 bases, with 9 bases lying between them. This CDR3 has 12 amino acids. Germline V gene sequence: CDR1 MNHNY, CDR2 SVGAGI (reference sequence).

In nucleotides, the CDR3 is TGCGCCAGCAGCCGACGGGGGGACTACAATGAGCAGTTCTTC. This sequence encodes CASSRRGDYNEQFF. The J gene is TRBJ2-1, the V gene TRBV5-1, with TRBD2 matching over 7 bases. The V gene end was trimmed by 4 bases and the J gene end by 3 bases; junction bases not matched to a gene: 4. The CDR3 spans 14 residues. Germline V gene lookup returns CDR1 SGHRS and CDR2 YFSETQ.

V gene TRBV4-2 combines with J gene TRBJ1-1; D is undetermined. Deletions cut 0 bases from V and 1 base from J, with 12 bases between. Germline-derived CDR1 and CDR2 are LGHNA and YNFKEQ. This CDR3 contains 16 residues. CDR3 DNA: TGTGCCAGCAGCCAAGATTGGAGCCAGCCGAACACTGAAGCTTTCTTT. Its protein product is CASSQDWSQPNTEAFF.

V is TRBV7-2 and J is TRBJ2-1, with 8 bases identical to TRBD2. Germline V lookup: CDR1 SGHTA, CDR2 FQGNSA. The length of the CDR3 is 14 residues. After removal of 1 base from V and 6 bases from J, the junction contained 2 bases not matched to a gene. This chain's CDR3 is CASSLGGLANEQFF. The CDR3 bases are TGTGCCAGCAGCTTAGGAGGACTAGCCAATGAGCAGTTCTTC.

The chain employs TRBV5-4 and TRBJ2-3; D is possibly TRBD1 (6 bases). The V gene lost 4 bases and the J gene lost 0 bases, with 12 bases spanning the gap. CDR3 length: 15 amino acids. Germline CDR1 and CDR2: SGHNT and YYREEE (reference sequence). The CDR3 region is CASSQQQGSTDTQYF. The CDR3 nucleotides are TGTGCCAGCAGCCAGCAACAGGGTAGCACAGATACGCAGTATTTT. The full variable domain, completed using reference TRBV5-4 and TRBJ2-3, is ETGVTQSPTHLIKTRGQQVTLRCSSQSGHNTVSWYQQALGQGPQFIFQYYREEENGRGNFPPRFSGLQFPNYSSELNVNALELDDSALYLCASSQQQGSTDTQYFGPGTRLTVL.

The V gene is TRBV6-5, the J gene TRBJ1-2; TRBD1 agrees at 8 bases. The length of the CDR3 is 12 residues. Trimming at V came to 9 bases and at J to 4 bases, leaving 4 bases not matched to a gene. The germline CDR1 and CDR2 sequences are MNHEY and SVGAGI. The CDR3 bases are TGTGCCAGTCGTGACAGGGGCTATGGCTACACCTTC. It yields the protein CASRDRGYGYTF.

This clone has a handful of counts. The chain joins TRBV7-8 to TRBJ1-3; D is unclear. CDR3 size: 14 residues. Trimming shortened V by 0 bases and J by 4 bases, and 7 bases separated the two germline ends. Germline loops: CDR1 SGHVS, CDR2 FQNEAQ. In DNA, the CDR3 is TGTGCCAGCAGCTTAGCGGCCTTCGGAAACACCATATATTTT. Translated: CASSLAAFGNTIYF.

This clone was found a few times. The CDR3 spells CSASGPTEAFF. CDR3 coding DNA: TGCAGTGCTAGTGGCCCCACTGAAGCTTTCTTT. The rearrangement links TRBV20-1 to TRBJ1-1; D unresolved. V was cut by 3 bases and J by 4 bases, with 6 bases left in between. Germline V lookup: CDR1 DFQATT, CDR2 SNEGSKA (reference sequence). This CDR3 has 11 residues.

This clone appeared a few times. The chain combines TRBV5-1 with TRBJ1-4, with TRBD1 as a possible D gene (6 bases). Trimming stripped 1 base from V and 2 bases from J, with 18 bases between. CDR3 size: 18 residues. Germline CDR1 is SGHRS and CDR2 is YFSETQ. The CDR3 nucleotides are TGCGCCAGCAGCTTGAACGGGGCAGGGGCCGGGACTAATGAAAAACTGTTTTTT. This codes for CASSLNGAGAGTNEKLFF.